This T cell receptor (beta chain) was captured by sequencing in a study of T cells in Graves' hyperthyroidism and ophthalmopathy. Study-level findings and limits: Most expanded thyroid clonotypes above 0.001 recurred in blood.

RNA transcripts were the template for amplifying TCR beta CDR3 regions. TCR CDR3 regions were first amplified by RT-PCR with HTBI primers. Each CDR3 protein gets one entry after TCRdb re-called the multiplex PCR reads with MiXCR. The profile shows under 400,000 distinct CDR3 sequences, roughly 23% of them singletons. CDR3 size: 13 residues. Germline-derived CDR1 and CDR2 are MGHRA and YSYEKL. V lost 8 bases, J lost 1 base, and 10 bases lay in between. A note on this clonotype: No antigen is known for it.

The V call is TRBV4-1, the J call TRBJ2-3; D is uncertain. The sample comprised blood. The TCR comes from a woman aged 45-65 years with Graves' hyperthyroidism. The CDR3 reads CASGQFRTDTQYF. CDR3 sequence (DNA): TGCGCCAGCGGGCAGTTCCGCACAGATACGCAGTATTTT.